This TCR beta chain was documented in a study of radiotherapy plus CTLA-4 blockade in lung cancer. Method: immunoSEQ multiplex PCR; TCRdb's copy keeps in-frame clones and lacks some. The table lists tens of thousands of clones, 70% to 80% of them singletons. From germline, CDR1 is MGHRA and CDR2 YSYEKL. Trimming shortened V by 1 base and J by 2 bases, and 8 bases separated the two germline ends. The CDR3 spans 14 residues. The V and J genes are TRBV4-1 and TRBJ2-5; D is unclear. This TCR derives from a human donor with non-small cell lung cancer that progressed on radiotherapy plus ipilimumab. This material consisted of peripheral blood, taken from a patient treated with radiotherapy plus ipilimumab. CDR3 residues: CASSQVPGQETQYF. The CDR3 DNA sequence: TGCGCCAGCAGCCAAGTTCCAGGTCAAGAGACCCAGTACTTC.